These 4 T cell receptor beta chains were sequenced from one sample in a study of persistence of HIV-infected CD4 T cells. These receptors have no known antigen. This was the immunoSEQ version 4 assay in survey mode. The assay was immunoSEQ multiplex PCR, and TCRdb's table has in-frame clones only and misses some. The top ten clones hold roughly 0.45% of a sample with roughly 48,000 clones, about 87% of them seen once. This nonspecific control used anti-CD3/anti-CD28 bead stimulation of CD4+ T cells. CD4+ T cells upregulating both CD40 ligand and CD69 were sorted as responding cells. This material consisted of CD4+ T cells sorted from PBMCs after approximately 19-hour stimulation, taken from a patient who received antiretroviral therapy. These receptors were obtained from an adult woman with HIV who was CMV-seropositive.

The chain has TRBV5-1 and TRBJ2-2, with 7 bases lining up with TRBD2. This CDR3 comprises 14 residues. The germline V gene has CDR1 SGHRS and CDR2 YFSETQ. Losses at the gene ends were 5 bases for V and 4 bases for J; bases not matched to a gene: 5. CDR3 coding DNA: TGCGCCAGCAGGCAGGGCGGGGGCACCGGGGAGCTGTTTTTT. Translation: CASRQGGGTGELFF.

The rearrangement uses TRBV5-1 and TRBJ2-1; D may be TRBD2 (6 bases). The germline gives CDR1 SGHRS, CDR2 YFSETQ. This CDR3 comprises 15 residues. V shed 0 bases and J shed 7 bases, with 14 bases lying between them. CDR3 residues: CASSLESGAGNEQFF. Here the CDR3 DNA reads TGCGCCAGCAGCTTGGAATCTGGGGCGGGGAATGAGCAGTTCTTC.

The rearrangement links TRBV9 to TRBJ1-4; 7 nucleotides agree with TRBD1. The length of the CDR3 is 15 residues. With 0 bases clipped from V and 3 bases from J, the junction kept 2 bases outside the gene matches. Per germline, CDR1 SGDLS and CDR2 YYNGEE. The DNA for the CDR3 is TGTGCCAGCAGCGTAGGGGACAGACCTAATGAAAAACTGTTTTTT. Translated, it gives CASSVGDRPNEKLFF.

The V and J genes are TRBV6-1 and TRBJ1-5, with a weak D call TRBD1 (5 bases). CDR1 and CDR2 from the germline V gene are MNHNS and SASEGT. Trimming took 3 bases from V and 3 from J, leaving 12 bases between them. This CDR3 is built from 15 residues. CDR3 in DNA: TGTGCCAGCAGTGAGAGCAGGGCGGCCAATCAGCCCCAGCATTTT. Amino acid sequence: CASSESRAANQPQHF.